This T cell receptor beta chain originates from a study of T cell repertoires in cytomegalovirus infection. Turning to the study itself: Both CMV infection and a matching HLA type were indicated by public TCR beta signatures. Study-level results: People with CMV and the relevant HLA were identified by cumulative public TCR beta family frequency. CMV-specific TCR beta clonotypes restricted by HLA-C were the ones dominating the ex vivo response.

Looked up from germline, CDR1 is SGHKS and CDR2 is YYEKEE (reference sequence). The CDR3 is 12 amino acids. V lost 1 base, J lost 7 bases, and 6 bases lay in between. TCRdb processed the reads anew with MiXCR; each CDR3 protein has one entry. This table holds tens of thousands of distinct CDR3 sequences, 20% to 25% found once. This clonotype has only a few counts. The antigen is unknown. Sample: PBMCs, sequenced either directly or after in vitro stimulation (not recorded which). V usage is TRBV5-5 and J usage is TRBJ1-5; D may be TRBD1 (5 bases). The clonotype originates from a human donor in good health (CMV status not recorded). Some clones in this sample may be carry-over from other donors' samples. The CDR3 region has the DNA TGTGCCAGCAGCTTGCGGGACCAGCCCCAGCATTTT. The encoded protein is CASSLRDQPQHF.